This passage covers 28 T cell receptor beta chains from one sample sequenced in a study of blood T cell repertoires in COVID-19. Repertoires were generated with immunoSEQ multiplex PCR, while TCRdb's copy carries only in-frame clones and drops some. In the table there are under 250,000 clones, almost 85% of which are singletons. Sequences were obtained from PBMCs or T cells enriched from blood (not recorded which). Source of these receptors: a woman between 50 and 59 years old with acute COVID-19.

This chain joins TRBV7-2 and TRBJ1-4, with D possibly TRBD1 on 5 matching bases. Trimming took off 1 base at V and 8 bases at J, with 14 bases between the two ends. Germline V gene lookup returns CDR1 SGHTA and CDR2 FQGNSA. The CDR3 has 15 residues. In DNA, the CDR3 is TGTGCCAGCAGCTTAGGCGGGGCAGGGAAGGAAAAACTGTTTTTT. It yields the protein CASSLGGAGKEKLFF.

The CDR3 here is CASSLYGGELFF. CDR3 sequence (DNA): TGTGCCAGCAGCTTATACGGCGGGGAGCTGTTTTTT. The V and J genes are TRBV7-2 and TRBJ2-2; D is undetermined. The CDR3 has 12 residues. V lost 2 bases and J 7 bases, leaving 5 bases between the germline ends. CDR1 and CDR2 (germline): SGHTA, FQGNSA.

The V call is TRBV6-5, the J call TRBJ2-7, with a tentative D call TRBD1 (6 bases). CDR1 is MNHEY, CDR2 SVGAGI, per germline. Trimming removed 2 bases at V and 9 bases at J, with 8 bases between. The CDR3 sequence is 11 residues long. CDR3 amino acids: CASSYGDTQYF. The CDR3 nucleotides read TGTGCCAGCAGTTACGGGGACACGCAGTACTTC.

A remark on this clone: A junction boundary mismatches the germline segment, possibly from a read error. The rearrangement uses TRBV14 and TRBJ2-2; the D gene is possibly TRBD2 (5 bases). Germline V gene data show CDR1 as SGHDN and CDR2 as FVKESK. This CDR3 contains 15 residues. CDR3 coding DNA: TGTGCCAGCAGCCAAGGACTACCGAAAACCGGGGAGCTGTTTTTT. Amino acids: CASSQGLPKTGELFF.

The chain carries TRBV20-1 and TRBJ1-2; 7 bases align to TRBD1. Germline V lookup: CDR1 DFQATT, CDR2 SNEGSKA (reference sequence). The V gene end was trimmed by 5 bases and the J gene end by 8 bases; junction bases not matched to a gene: 5. The CDR3 runs to 11 residues. The CDR3 here is CSAVTGVGYTF. The CDR3 bases are TGCAGTGCTGTCACAGGGGTCGGCTACACCTTC.

This clone has a single count. V and J are TRBV13 and TRBJ1-6, with 12 bases fitting TRBD1. The germline V gene has CDR1 PRHDT and CDR2 FYEKMQ (reference sequence). V shed 1 base and J 10 bases; nucleotides not matched to a gene: 11. The CDR3 spans 18 residues. For the CDR3, the DNA is TGTGCCAGCAGCTTAGCGGGGCGGGACAGGGGGCGCAGGTCACCCCTCCACTTT. It codes for CASSLAGRDRGRRSPLHF.

This chain uses TRBV3-1 (or the pseudogene TRBV3-2) with TRBJ1-2; no firm D call. The V gene lost 3 bases and the J gene lost 8 bases, with 13 bases spanning the gap. CDR3 length equals 13 residues. The germline V gene encodes CDR1 LGHDT and CDR2 YNNKEL (reference sequence). CDR3 amino acids: CASSHVAGGGYTF. The CDR3, as DNA: TGTGCCAGCAGCCATGTTGCAGGTGGAGGCTACACCTTC.

This clone was picked up a small number of times. J is TRBJ1-1 and V is TRBV4-2; a weak D match, TRBD1 (6 bases). CDR1 and CDR2 from the germline V gene are LGHNA and YNFKEQ. V was cut by 4 bases and J by 3 bases, with 12 bases left in between. The CDR3 sequence is 14 residues long. CDR3 in DNA: TGTGCCAGCAGCCGGCGTGCAGGGGACACTGAAGCTTTCTTT. Translating it yields CASSRRAGDTEAFF.

The chain carries TRBV6-5 and TRBJ1-4; D is uncertain. The CDR3 sequence is 14 residues long. V shed 0 bases and J shed 9 bases, with 11 bases lying between them. Germline loops: CDR1 MNHEY, CDR2 SVGAGI. The CDR3 DNA sequence: TGTGCCAGCAGTTACTCGTTTCTTGAGAAAAAACTGTTTTTT. Protein: CASSYSFLEKKLFF.

The V and J genes are TRBV18 and TRBJ1-1; no definite D call. Deletions cut 3 bases from V and 1 base from J, with 9 bases between. There are 14 residues in the CDR3. Germline CDR1 is KGHSH and CDR2 is LQKENI. CDR3 sequence (DNA): TGTGCCAGCTCACCTATCCCTCCGAACACTGAAGCTTTCTTT. Protein product: CASSPIPPNTEAFF. Using reference TRBV18 and TRBJ1-1 for the parts outside the CDR3, the full variable domain is NAGVMQNPRHLVRRRGQEARLRCSPMKGHSHVYWYRQLPEEGLKFMVYLQKENIIDESGMPKERFSAEFPKEGPSILRIQQVVRGDSAAYFCASSPIPPNTEAFFGQGTRLTVV.

The chain employs TRBV10-3 and TRBJ1-1, with D unclear. Germline assignment: CDR1 ENHRY and CDR2 SYGVKD. The V end lost 0 bases, the J end lost 1 base, and 9 bases lay between the germline ends. The CDR3 length is 15 residues. DNA for the CDR3: TGTGCCATCAGTGAGTCGGGGAGGCAGAACACTGAAGCTTTCTTT. This translates into CAISESGRQNTEAFF.

This chain links TRBV7-6 with TRBJ2-7; D perhaps matches TRBD2 (6 bases). The CDR3 spans 12 residues. Trimming removed 4 bases at V and 7 bases at J, with 11 bases between. Germline V gene sequence: CDR1 SGHVS, CDR2 FNYEAQ. CDR3 sequence: CASSSPAGEQYF. Written as DNA, the CDR3 is TGTGCCAGCAGCTCCCCCGCGGGGGAGCAGTACTTC.

Regarding this clone: Other DNA sequences within the sample encode an identical CDR3. The chain joins TRBV7-2 to TRBJ2-1; 13 bases are shared with TRBD2. The CDR3 length is 15 residues. Germline V gives CDR1 SGHTA, CDR2 FQGNSA. The V and J ends lost 5 bases and 6 bases, in that order; junction bases with no gene match: 4. CDR3 nucleotides: TGTGCCAGCAGCCTTAGACTAGCGGGGGGCAATGAGCAGTTCTTC. Translated: CASSLRLAGGNEQFF.

This clone appeared a few times. The rearrangement links TRBV27 to TRBJ1-1; perhaps TRBD1 as D (5 bases). The CDR3 has 15 residues. V was shortened by 3 bases and J by 3 bases, with 14 bases between the two germline ends. CDR1 and CDR2 from the germline V gene are MNHEY and SMNVEV (reference sequence). The CDR3, as DNA: TGTGCCAGCAGTTTGACAGCCGGCGGTGACACTGAAGCTTTCTTT. This encodes CASSLTAGGDTEAFF.

The rearrangement joins TRBV27 to TRBJ1-1, with D possibly being TRBD1 (5 bases). The germline CDR1 and CDR2 sequences are MNHEY and SMNVEV (reference sequence). V lost 3 bases and J 0 bases, leaving 8 bases between the germline ends. The CDR3 runs to 14 residues. CDR3 region: CASSLTVMNTEAFF. The CDR3 DNA reads TGTGCCAGCAGTTTGACAGTTATGAACACTGAAGCTTTCTTT.

The rearrangement uses TRBV28 and TRBJ2-3; D is uncertain. In germline, CDR1 is MDHEN, CDR2 SYDVKM. V lost 5 bases to trimming and J lost 3 bases, with 6 bases between them. The CDR3 loop spans 12 amino acids. This chain's CDR3 is CASSLRTDTQYF. CDR3 DNA sequence: TGTGCCAGCAGTCTCCGGACAGATACGCAGTATTTT.

The genes are TRBV19 and TRBJ2-1; 7 bases map to TRBD1. Germline CDR1 and CDR2: LNHDA and SQIVND (reference sequence). This CDR3 comprises 16 residues. V trimming: 6 bases; J trimming: 2 bases; junction bases outside the gene matches: 10. The CDR3, as DNA: TGTGCCAGTAGACCGACAGGGAGCATTACCTACAATGAGCAGTTCTTC. It yields the protein CASRPTGSITYNEQFF.

V gene TRBV27 combines with J gene TRBJ2-7; TRBD1 matches at 7 bases. CDR1 is MNHEY and CDR2 is SMNVEV in the germline V gene (reference sequence). This CDR3 region has 12 residues. J gave up 4 bases and V 11 bases, and 8 bases lay outside the gene matches. Written as DNA, the CDR3 is TGTGCCCTCCCGGGACAGAGTTACGAGCAGTACTTC. Protein sequence: CALPGQSYEQYF.

This clone has only a few counts. The chain uses TRBV19 and TRBJ1-1; possible D gene TRBD1, 5 bases. Germline assignment: CDR1 LNHDA and CDR2 SQIVND (reference sequence). The CDR3 spans 13 residues. The V end lost 5 bases, the J end lost 6 bases, and 13 bases lay between the germline ends. The CDR3 DNA sequence: TGTGCCAGTAGTGGAGGGACGCAGGCTGAAGCTTTCTTT. Translation: CASSGGTQAEAFF.

This chain connects TRBV7-9 to TRBJ1-2; D remains unclear. V was shortened by 1 base and J by 8 bases, with 11 bases between the two germline ends. This CDR3 is 13 amino acids long. The germline CDR1 and CDR2 sequences are SEHNR and FQNEAQ (reference sequence). CDR3 in DNA: TGTGCCAGCAGCTTAGGGGAGCTACGGGGCTACACCTTC. Residues: CASSLGELRGYTF.

The chain recombines TRBV4-3 with TRBJ2-1, with D maybe TRBD1 (6 bases). V lost 3 bases, J lost 4 bases, and 16 bases lay in between. The CDR3 has 16 residues. Germline V gene lookup returns CDR1 LGHNA and CDR2 YSLEER. The CDR3 loop reads CASSQGQGYYYNEQFF. The DNA for the CDR3 is TGCGCCAGCAGCCAGGGGCAGGGGTATTATTACAATGAGCAGTTCTTC.

Of note for this clone: The sample contains more than one DNA sequence encoding this CDR3. The chain links TRBV7-2 to TRBJ1-2; 9 nucleotides agree with TRBD1. Trimming took 4 bases from V and 0 from J; bases not matched to a gene: 6. Germline loops: CDR1 SGHTA, CDR2 FQGNSA. The CDR3 consists of 16 residues. CDR3 amino acids: CASSSGQGAANYGYTF. The CDR3 DNA reads TGTGCCAGCAGCTCGGGACAGGGAGCAGCTAACTATGGCTACACCTTC.

CDR3 in DNA: TGTGCCTGGAGTGGGTACGGGGGGATTAACACCGGGGAGCTGTTTTTT. It yields the protein CAWSGYGGINTGELFF. The rearrangement links TRBV30 to TRBJ2-2; 7 positions agree with TRBD2. The CDR3 is 16 residues long. Germline-derived CDR1 and CDR2 are GTSNPN and SVGIG (reference sequence). Trimming removed 1 base from V and 2 bases from J; junction bases left unmatched: 7.

The CDR3 protein is CASSATGSWNQPQHF. CDR3 nucleotides: TGTGCCAGCAGCGCTACAGGGAGTTGGAATCAGCCCCAGCATTTT. V usage is TRBV9 and J usage is TRBJ1-5, with D perhaps TRBD1 (6 bases). The length of the CDR3 is 15 residues. Deletions cut 3 bases from V and 4 bases from J, with 14 bases between. Germline values: CDR1 SGDLS, CDR2 YYNGEE.

The chain combines TRBV10-3 with TRBJ1-1; TRBD1 matches at 7 bases. Losses at the gene ends were 10 bases for V and 10 bases for J; bases not matched to a gene: 9. CDR1 is ENHRY, CDR2 SYGVKD, per germline. This CDR3 is 11 amino acids long. Written as DNA, the CDR3 is TGTGCCACACGACAGGGTCATGGAGCTTTCTTT. Translated, it gives CATRQGHGAFF.

The chain employs TRBV7-7 and TRBJ2-5; 11 nucleotides align to TRBD2. Trimming cost V 2 bases and J 5 bases; bases outside gene matches: 4. Looked up from germline, CDR1 is SSHAT and CDR2 is FNYEAQ (reference sequence). The CDR3 contains 15 residues. Here the CDR3 DNA reads TGTGCCAGCAGCTTATCGACTAGCGGGGTGGAGACCCAGTACTTC. Translation: CASSLSTSGVETQYF.

The chain joins TRBV5-1 to TRBJ1-3; D possibly corresponds to TRBD1 (6 bases). The CDR3 totals 15 residues. The V gene's germline CDR1 is SGHRS and CDR2 YFSETQ. V was trimmed by 4 bases and J by 2 bases, leaving 13 bases between them. The CDR3: CASSIPGGAGNTIYF. Written as DNA, the CDR3 is TGCGCCAGCAGCATCCCGGGGGGCGCTGGAAACACCATATATTTT.

V usage is TRBV7-9 and J usage is TRBJ2-1; TRBD1 agrees at 8 bases. Trimming cost V 4 bases and J 2 bases; bases outside gene matches: 4. The CDR3 extends over 15 amino acids. Germline loops: CDR1 SEHNR, CDR2 FQNEAQ (reference sequence). CDR3 protein: CASSSSRGPYNEQFF. Written as DNA, the CDR3 is TGTGCCAGCAGCTCCAGCAGGGGGCCCTACAATGAGCAGTTCTTC.